These 6 T cell receptor beta chains share one sample of origin, sequenced in a study of cytomegalovirus exposure and HLA in healthy donors. PCR used 60 Vbeta primers and 13 Jbeta primers. Using immunoSEQ multiplex PCR, the repertoire was profiled, and TCRdb retains in-frame clones only, with some absent. The table includes roughly 150,000 clones, under 70% detected once. The sequenced sample was PBMCs. Receptors were obtained from a woman aged 25 to 39 in good health and CMV-seropositive.

The chain employs TRBV4-1 and TRBJ2-3, with 7 bases matching TRBD2. This CDR3 has 15 residues. Germline V gives CDR1 MGHRA, CDR2 YSYEKL. J lost 4 bases, V lost 8 bases, and 12 bases had no gene match. The CDR3: CASRRDYVSADTQYF. The CDR3, as DNA: TGCGCCAGCCGCCGGGACTATGTTTCCGCAGATACGCAGTATTTT.

The sample holds a few counts of this clone. V gene TRBV29-1 combines with J gene TRBJ2-7; 8 bases line up with TRBD1. The V gene end was trimmed by 3 bases and the J gene end by 3 bases; junction bases not matched to a gene: 4. The CDR3 contains 13 residues. CDR1 is SQVTM, CDR2 ANQGSEA, per germline. The CDR3 loop reads CSVDTGGYYEQYF. For the CDR3, the DNA is TGCAGCGTTGACACAGGGGGGTACTACGAGCAGTACTTC.

V usage is TRBV15 and J usage is TRBJ2-1, with no clear D. Germline CDR1 reads LNHNV; CDR2 reads YYDKDF (reference sequence). V dropped 8 bases and J dropped 8 bases, with 19 bases sitting between them. CDR3 length equals 14 residues. The CDR3 nucleotides read TGTGCCACCTCTCGGGTTCAGCCCATCGATGAGCAGTTCTTC. This sequence encodes CATSRVQPIDEQFF.

This chain links TRBV7-9 with TRBJ1-5; no clear D gene. Germline assignment: CDR1 SEHNR and CDR2 FQNEAQ (reference sequence). The CDR3 runs 13 residues. V was shortened by 3 bases and J by 5 bases, with 8 bases between the two germline ends. The CDR3 loop is CASSFGDYQPQHF. For the CDR3, the DNA is TGTGCCAGCAGCTTCGGGGATTATCAGCCCCAGCATTTT.

This clone has only one observation. The rearrangement links TRBV5-8 to TRBJ2-2; a possible D gene is TRBD1 (5 bases). Trimming pared 4 bases from V and 4 bases from J, leaving 14 bases between. Germline V gene data show CDR1 as SGHTS and CDR2 as YDEGEE. The CDR3 runs 15 residues. Here the CDR3 DNA reads TGTGCCAGCAGCCTACACAGGAGCCTCACCGGGGAGCTGTTTTTT. Residues: CASSLHRSLTGELFF.

The CDR3 region has the DNA TGTGCCTGGAAAACGGTCAATAACAATGAGCAGTTCTTC. Protein sequence: CAWKTVNNNEQFF. This chain connects TRBV30 to TRBJ2-1; D unclear. V gave up 4 bases and J gave up 5 bases, with 12 bases separating them. Germline V gene lookup returns CDR1 GTSNPN and CDR2 SVGIG (reference sequence). The CDR3 spans 13 residues.